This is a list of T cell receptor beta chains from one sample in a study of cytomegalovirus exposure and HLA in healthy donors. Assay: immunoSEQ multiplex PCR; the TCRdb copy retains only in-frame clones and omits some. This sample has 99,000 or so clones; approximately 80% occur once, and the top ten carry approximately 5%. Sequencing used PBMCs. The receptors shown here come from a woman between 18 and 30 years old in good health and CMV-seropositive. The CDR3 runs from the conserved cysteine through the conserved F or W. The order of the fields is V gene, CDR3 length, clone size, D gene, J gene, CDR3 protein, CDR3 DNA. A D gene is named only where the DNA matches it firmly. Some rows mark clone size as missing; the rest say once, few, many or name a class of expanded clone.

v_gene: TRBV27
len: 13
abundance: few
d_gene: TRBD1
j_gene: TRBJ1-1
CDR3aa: CASAIRDRNEAFF
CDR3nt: TGTGCCAGCGCAATCCGGGACAGGAATGAAGCTTTCTTT

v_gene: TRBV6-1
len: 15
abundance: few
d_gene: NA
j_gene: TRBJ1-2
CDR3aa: CASSDADTAVYGYTF
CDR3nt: TGTGCCAGCAGTGATGCTGATACAGCTGTCTATGGCTACACCTTC

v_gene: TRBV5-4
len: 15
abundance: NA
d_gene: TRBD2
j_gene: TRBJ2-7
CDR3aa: CASSLELAGVYEQYF
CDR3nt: TGTGCCAGCAGCTTGGAACTAGCGGGAGTCTACGAGCAGTACTTC

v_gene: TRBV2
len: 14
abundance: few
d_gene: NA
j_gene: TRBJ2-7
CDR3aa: CASSEALLGLEQYF
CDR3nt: TGTGCCAGCAGTGAAGCGTTGCTGGGGCTCGAGCAGTACTTC

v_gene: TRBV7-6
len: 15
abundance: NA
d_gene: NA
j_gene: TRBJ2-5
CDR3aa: CASSHPPDSSTTQYF
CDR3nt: TGTGCCAGCAGCCACCCACCGGACAGCTCCACGACCCAGTACTTC

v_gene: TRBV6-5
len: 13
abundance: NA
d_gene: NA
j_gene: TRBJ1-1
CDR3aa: CASTNEVNTEAFF
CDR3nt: TGTGCCAGCACTAATGAGGTGAACACTGAAGCTTTCTTT

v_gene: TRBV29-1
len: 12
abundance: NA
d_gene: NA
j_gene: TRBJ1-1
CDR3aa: CSVRPQGAEAFF
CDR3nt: TGCAGCGTCAGGCCACAGGGAGCTGAAGCTTTCTTT

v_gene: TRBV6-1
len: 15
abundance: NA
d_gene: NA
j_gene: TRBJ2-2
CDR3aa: CASNPRTANTGELFF
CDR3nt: TGTGCCAGCAACCCCCGGACAGCAAACACCGGGGAGCTGTTTTTT

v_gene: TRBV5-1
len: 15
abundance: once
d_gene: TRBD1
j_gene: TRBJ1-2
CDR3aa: CASSLAGDRVYGYTF
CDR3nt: TGCGCCAGCAGCTTGGCCGGGGACAGGGTCTATGGCTACACCTTC

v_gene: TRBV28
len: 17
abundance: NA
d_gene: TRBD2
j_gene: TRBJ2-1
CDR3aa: CASSFQGLTFNRNEQFF
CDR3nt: TGTGCCAGCAGTTTTCAGGGACTAACCTTCAACAGGAATGAGCAGTTCTTC

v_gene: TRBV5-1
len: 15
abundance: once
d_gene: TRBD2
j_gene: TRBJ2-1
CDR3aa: CASSPIAGAYNEQFF
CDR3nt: TGCGCCAGCAGCCCAATAGCGGGGGCCTACAATGAGCAGTTCTTC

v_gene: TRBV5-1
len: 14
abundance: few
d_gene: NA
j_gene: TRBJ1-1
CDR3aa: CASSVTGMNTEAFF
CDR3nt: TGCGCCAGCAGCGTGACAGGTATGAACACTGAAGCTTTCTTT

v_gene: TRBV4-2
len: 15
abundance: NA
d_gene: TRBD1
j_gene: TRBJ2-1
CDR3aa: CASSQRGTGENEQFF
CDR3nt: TGTGCCAGCAGCCAACGAGGGACAGGGGAGAATGAGCAGTTCTTC

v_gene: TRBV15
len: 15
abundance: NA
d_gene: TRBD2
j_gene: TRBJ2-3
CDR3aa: CATSLGTSDADTQYF
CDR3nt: TGTGCCACCAGCCTCGGGACTAGCGATGCAGATACGCAGTATTTT

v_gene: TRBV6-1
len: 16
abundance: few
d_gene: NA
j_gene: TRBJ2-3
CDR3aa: CASSERYRGYTDTQYF
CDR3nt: TGTGCCAGCAGTGAAAGGTATCGGGGGTACACAGATACGCAGTATTTT

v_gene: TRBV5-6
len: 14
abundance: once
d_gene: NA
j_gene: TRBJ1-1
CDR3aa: CASSLETWNTEAFF
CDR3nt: TGTGCCAGCAGCTTGGAGACTTGGAACACTGAAGCTTTCTTT

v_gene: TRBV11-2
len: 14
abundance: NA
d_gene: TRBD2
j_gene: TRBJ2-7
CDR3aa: CASSYAGETYEQYF
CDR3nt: TGTGCCAGCAGCTACGCGGGGGAAACCTACGAGCAGTACTTC

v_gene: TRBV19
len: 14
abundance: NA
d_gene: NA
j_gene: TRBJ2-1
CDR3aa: CASSRDFSYNEQFF
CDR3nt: TGTGCCAGTAGTAGGGACTTCTCCTACAATGAGCAGTTCTTC

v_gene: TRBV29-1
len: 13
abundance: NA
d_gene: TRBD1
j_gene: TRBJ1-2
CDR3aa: CSDMTGGDYGYTF
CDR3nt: TGCAGCGATATGACAGGGGGAGACTATGGCTACACCTTC

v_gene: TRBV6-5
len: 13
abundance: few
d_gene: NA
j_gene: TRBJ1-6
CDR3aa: CASTGQVGTPLHF
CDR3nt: TGTGCCAGCACTGGACAAGTTGGAACACCCCTCCACTTT

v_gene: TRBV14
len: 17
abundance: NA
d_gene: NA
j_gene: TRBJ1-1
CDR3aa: CASSQEGLKARNTEAFF
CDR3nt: TGTGCCAGCAGCCAAGAGGGGCTCAAGGCAAGGAACACTGAAGCTTTCTTT

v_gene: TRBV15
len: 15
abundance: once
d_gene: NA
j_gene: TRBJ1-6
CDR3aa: CATSTEITANSPLHF
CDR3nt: TGTGCCACCAGCACGGAGATAACCGCGAATTCACCCCTCCACTTT

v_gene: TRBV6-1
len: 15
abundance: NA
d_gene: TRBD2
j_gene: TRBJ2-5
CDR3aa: CASTWEIAGRETQYF
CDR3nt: TGTGCCAGCACCTGGGAAATAGCGGGACGCGAGACCCAGTACTTC

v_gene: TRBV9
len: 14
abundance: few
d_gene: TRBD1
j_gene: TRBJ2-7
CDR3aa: CASSHGQGSYEQYF
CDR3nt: TGTGCCAGCAGCCATGGACAGGGCTCCTACGAGCAGTACTTC

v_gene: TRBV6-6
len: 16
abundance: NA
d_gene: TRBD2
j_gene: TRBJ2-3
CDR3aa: CASSYLTSGKTDTQYF
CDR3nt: TGTGCCAGCAGTTACCTCACTAGCGGCAAAACAGATACGCAGTATTTT

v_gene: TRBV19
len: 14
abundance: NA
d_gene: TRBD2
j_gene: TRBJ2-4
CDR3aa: CASSSSGGVHIQYF
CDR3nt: TGTGCCAGTAGTTCCAGCGGGGGTGTTCACATTCAGTACTTC

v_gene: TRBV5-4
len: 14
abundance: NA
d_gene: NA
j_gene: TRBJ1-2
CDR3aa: CASSLRGRIYGYTF
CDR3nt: TGTGCCAGCAGCTTAAGGGGCCGTATCTATGGCTACACCTTC

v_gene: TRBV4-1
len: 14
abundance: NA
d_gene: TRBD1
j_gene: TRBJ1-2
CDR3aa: CASSQETGSYGYTF
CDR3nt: TGCGCCAGCAGCCAGGAGACAGGGTCCTATGGCTACACCTTC

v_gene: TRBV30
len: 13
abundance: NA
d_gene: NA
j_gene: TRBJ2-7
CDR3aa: CAWRRQGTYEQYF
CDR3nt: TGTGCCTGGAGAAGGCAGGGCACCTACGAGCAGTACTTC

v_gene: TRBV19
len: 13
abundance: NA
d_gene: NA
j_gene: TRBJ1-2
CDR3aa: CASRDLLGYGYTF
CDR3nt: TGTGCCAGTCGGGACTTGCTGGGCTATGGCTACACCTTC

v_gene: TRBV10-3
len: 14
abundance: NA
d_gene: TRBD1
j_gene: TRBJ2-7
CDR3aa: CAITPGQGNYEQYF
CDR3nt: TGTGCCATCACCCCAGGACAGGGAAACTACGAGCAGTACTTC

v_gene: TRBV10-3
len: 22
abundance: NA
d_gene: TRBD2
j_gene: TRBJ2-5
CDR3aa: CAITQSLHGTSGRAEYQETQYF
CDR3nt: TGTGCCATCACTCAGAGTCTTCACGGGACTAGCGGGAGGGCCGAGTACCAAGAGACCCAGTACTTC

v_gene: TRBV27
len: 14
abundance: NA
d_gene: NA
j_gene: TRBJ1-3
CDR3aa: CASSARGSGNTIYF
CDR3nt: TGTGCCAGCAGTGCACGGGGTTCTGGAAACACCATATATTTT

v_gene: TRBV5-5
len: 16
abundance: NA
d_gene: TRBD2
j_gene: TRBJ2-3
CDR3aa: CASSEGLAGGLNTQYF
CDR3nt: TGTGCCAGCAGCGAAGGACTAGCGGGAGGGCTTAATACGCAGTATTTT

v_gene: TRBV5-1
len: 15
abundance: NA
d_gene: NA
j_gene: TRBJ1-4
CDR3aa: CASSSGQPTNEKLFF
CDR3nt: TGCGCCAGCAGCTCCGGACAGCCAACTAATGAAAAACTGTTTTTT

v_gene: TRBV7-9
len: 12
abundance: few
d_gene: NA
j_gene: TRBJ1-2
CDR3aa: CASLQDNYGYTF
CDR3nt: TGTGCCAGCCTACAGGATAACTATGGCTACACCTTC

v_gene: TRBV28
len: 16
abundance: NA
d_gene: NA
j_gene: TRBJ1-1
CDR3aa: CASSPSRHGMNTEAFF
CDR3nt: TGTGCCAGCAGCCCTTCGCGACACGGTATGAACACTGAAGCTTTCTTT

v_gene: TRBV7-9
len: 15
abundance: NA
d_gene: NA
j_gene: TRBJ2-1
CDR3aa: CASSPRGTPKNEQFF
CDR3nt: TGTGCCAGCAGCCCCAGGGGCACACCGAAAAATGAGCAGTTCTTC

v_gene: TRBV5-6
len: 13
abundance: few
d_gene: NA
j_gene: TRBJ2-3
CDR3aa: CASSFGGTDTQYF
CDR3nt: TGTGCCAGCAGCTTTGGAGGAACAGATACGCAGTATTTT

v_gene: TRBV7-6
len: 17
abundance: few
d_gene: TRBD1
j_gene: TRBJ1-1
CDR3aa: CASSLAGSGTGYTEAFF
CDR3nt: TGTGCCAGCAGCTTAGCGGGGTCCGGGACAGGTTACACTGAAGCTTTCTTT

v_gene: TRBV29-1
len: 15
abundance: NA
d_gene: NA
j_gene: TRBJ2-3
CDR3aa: CSVEGVGHTTDTQYF
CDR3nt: TGCAGCGTTGAAGGGGTGGGGCACACCACAGATACGCAGTATTTT

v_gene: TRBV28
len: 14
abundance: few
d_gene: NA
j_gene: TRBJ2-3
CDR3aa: CASSGEDRTDTQYF
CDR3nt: TGTGCCAGCAGTGGGGAGGACAGGACAGATACGCAGTATTTT